This T cell receptor (beta chain) was sequenced in a study of T-cell reconstitution after alpha-beta-depleted transplantation in children (dated by TCRdb to the mid-2010s). With respect to the entire study: Using TCR repertoire profiling, the study followed T-cell immune reconstitution in a quantitative way in children after TCRalphabeta/CD19-depleted allogeneic hematopoietic cell transplantation. The research as a whole found: In some patients, the high TCRbeta diversity seen at day 60 was put down to recipient T cells and intrathymic progenitors that had survived conditioning. Over subsequent months, a decline in hyperexpanded clone frequencies was noted, and after one year, T-cell counts and TCRbeta diversity were mostly ascribed to newly produced T cells. The apparently early alphabetaT-cell count recovery about two months after transplant was reportedly dependent on only several hundred rapidly expanded clones derived from non-depleted graft cells.

The sample's treatment or condition label, in plain terms: allogeneic hematopoietic cell transplantation with graft depleted of TCRalphabeta T cells and CD19 B cells. TCRalphabeta/CD19-depleted allogeneic hematopoietic cell grafts were given to the transplant recipients, all of whom were children. Based on the germline V gene, the CDR1 and CDR2 sequences are LGHNA and YSLEER. From the cysteine through the phenylalanine, the CDR3 covers 16 amino acids. The entry retains the CDR3 DNA only, 48 bases that are in frame from base 1. V is shortened by 0 bases, J by 2 bases, and the region joining them spans 11 bases. Libraries were prepared through PCR. TCRdb names Illumina HiSeq 2500 as the instrument used. TCR libraries were prepared with molecular barcoding, using unique molecular identifiers to normalize TCRbeta repertoire quantification. TCRdb's own reprocessing of the public reads used fastp at Q25 and MiXCR and kept productive beta chains. All rows with the same CDR3 protein become a single entry with the most common DNA and genes. This sample holds about 290,000 distinct CDR3 sequences; roughly a tenth were observed only once. Around 7.5% of the sample is held by the ten biggest clonotypes.

This clonotype has at least ten counts. Its specific antigen is unknown. No base-level quality is on record; no much larger clone is a single base apart. Sample: PBMCs, taken before TCRalphabeta/CD19-depleted stem cell transplant. The TCR comes from a boy under two years old with acute myeloid leukemia, due to receive a stem cell transplant. The rearrangement combines TRBV4-3 with TRBJ2-1, with TRBD1 tentatively as D gene (5 bases match). The encoded CDR3 is CASSQDWGGPYNEQFF. The sequenced DNA: TGCGCCAGCAGCCAAGACTGGGGCGGACCCTACAATGAGCAGTTCTTC.